A single T cell receptor beta chain is shown here with its context. Its antigen has not been determined. No base-level quality is on record; no much larger clone is a single base apart. This entry is derived from a study of blood T cell repertoires in COVID-19 (dated by TCRdb to 2019 to 2021). Context from the whole study: Samples from collaborators originated in the United States, Italy and Spain and spanned both the acute and convalescent phases of COVID-19. Subjects who had been exposed to COVID-19, were actively infected with it, or had recovered from it provided the deeply sampled blood TCRbeta repertoires that made up the dataset. Nearly every sample came with metadata listing a de-identified subject ID, COVID-19 status, age in years and sex. The repertoires were made available in a free public database intended to serve as a resource for research on the immune response to SARS-CoV-2. The material from the prospective study consisted of cDNA or gDNA derived from T cells, B-cell-depleted T cells, or PBMCs. The samples were drawn from two sources: the first 160 participants of the ongoing ImmuneRACE study, and 1,200 or so subjects contributed by 6 global collaborators. Where available, HLA class I and class II types were taken from metadata supplied by the sample provider and were not determined by assay-based typing. Here is what the overall study found, with its caveats: Clinical and demographic metadata were provided uncurated, with the amount varying by source and participant.

Collaborating institutions collected whole blood in K2EDTA tubes following their own protocols. For TCRbeta analysis, collaborators shipped samples in one of three forms: frozen whole blood, isolated PBMCs, or DNA extracted from either of those sample types. TCRbeta CDR3 regions were amplified from genomic DNA using the immunoSEQ Assay, a bias-controlled multiplex PCR. Processing in the source paper ran as follows. The number of nucleated cells in each sample was estimated by amplification of reference gene primers within the assay. To quantify the absolute abundance of each unique TCRbeta CDR3 rearrangement, sequence reads were collapsed and filtered. Productive Simpson clonality was computed per sample as the square root of Simpson's diversity index over productive rearrangements. TCRdb took over this immuneACCESS table, retaining in-frame rearrangements with V and J assigned. Such tables are incomplete; in checked studies, under half of the missing clones stem from an unresolved V gene, and the remainder is unexplained. V and J calls and clone size are given by that table; D and trimming were obtained from the DNA. Present in this sample are 130,000 to 150,000 clones, 80% to 90% of which were seen just once. Around 0.91% of the sample comes from the top ten.

The receptor was isolated from a woman in her forties or fifties with acute or convalescent COVID-19. Sequencing was done on a sample of peripheral blood.

CDR3 sequence: CASSLVGVPGNTIYF. DNA sequence: TGTGCCAGCAGCTTAGTAGGGGTCCCTGGAAACACCATATATTTT. The chain is encoded by TRBV7-8 joined to TRBJ1-3; the D region possibly corresponds to TRBD1 (5 bases align). Taken from cysteine to phenylalanine, the CDR3 has 15 residues. The sequence is cut down to CDR3 DNA, 45 bases in frame from base 1. V loses 1 base, J loses 2 bases, and the germline ends lie 9 bases apart. Via the germline V gene, CDR1 is SGHVS and CDR2 FQNEAQ.